The T cell receptor beta chain under discussion was sequenced for a study of identical twins. Healthy Caucasian individuals made up all the donors. This clonotype was seen repeatedly, ten times or more. Its antigen is still unknown. TCRdb reanalysed the 5' RACE reads using MiXCR and keeps one entry per CDR3 protein. This table has about 700,000 distinct CDR3 sequences, 5.5% to 6.5% appearing once. Findings and caveats of the study: Excess low generation probability was seen in twin-shared out-of-frame alpha sequences. Insertions were reduced in abundant cord blood beta clonotypes but not in memory repertoires.

Input material: naive T cells sorted from blood. The TCR comes from a man younger than 35 in good health.

The CDR3, as DNA: TGCAGCGTTGAATTGGGGGGACCCAACTATGGCTACACCTTC. It specifies CSVELGGPNYGYTF. The V and J genes are TRBV29-1 and TRBJ1-2, with a tentative D call TRBD1 (5 bases). Germline V gene sequence: CDR1 SQVTM, CDR2 ANQGSEA. The CDR3 totals 14 residues. The ends were cut back, 2 bases at V and 2 bases at J, with 12 bases in the middle.